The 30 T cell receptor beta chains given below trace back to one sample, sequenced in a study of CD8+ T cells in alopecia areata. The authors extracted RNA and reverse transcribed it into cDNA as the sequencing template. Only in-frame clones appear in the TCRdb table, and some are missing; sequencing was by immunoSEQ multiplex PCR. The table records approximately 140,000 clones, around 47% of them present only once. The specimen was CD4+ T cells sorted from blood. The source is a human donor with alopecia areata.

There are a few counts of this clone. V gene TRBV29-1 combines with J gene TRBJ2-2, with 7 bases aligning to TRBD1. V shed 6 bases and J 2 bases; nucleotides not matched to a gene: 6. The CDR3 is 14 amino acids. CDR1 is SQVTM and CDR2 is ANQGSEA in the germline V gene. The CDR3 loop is CSVWGTANTGELFF. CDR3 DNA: TGCAGCGTGTGGGGGACAGCTAACACCGGGGAGCTGTTTTTT.

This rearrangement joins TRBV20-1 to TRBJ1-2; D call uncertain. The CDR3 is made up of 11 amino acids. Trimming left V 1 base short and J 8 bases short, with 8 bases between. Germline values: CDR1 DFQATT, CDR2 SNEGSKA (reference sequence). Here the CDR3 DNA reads TGCAGTGCTAGAGGGGCGCAGGGCTACACCTTC. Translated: CSARGAQGYTF.

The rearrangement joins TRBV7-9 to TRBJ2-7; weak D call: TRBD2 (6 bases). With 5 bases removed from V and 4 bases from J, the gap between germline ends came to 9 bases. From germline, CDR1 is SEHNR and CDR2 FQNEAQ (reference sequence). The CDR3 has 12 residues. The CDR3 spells CASSVEGYEQYF. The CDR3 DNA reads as TGTGCCAGCAGCGTGGAGGGATACGAGCAGTACTTC.

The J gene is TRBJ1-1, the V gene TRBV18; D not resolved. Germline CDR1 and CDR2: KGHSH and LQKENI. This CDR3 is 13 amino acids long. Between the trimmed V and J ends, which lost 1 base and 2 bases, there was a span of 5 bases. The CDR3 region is CASSPLLNTEAFF. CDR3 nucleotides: TGTGCCAGCTCACCACTGCTCAACACTGAAGCTTTCTTT.

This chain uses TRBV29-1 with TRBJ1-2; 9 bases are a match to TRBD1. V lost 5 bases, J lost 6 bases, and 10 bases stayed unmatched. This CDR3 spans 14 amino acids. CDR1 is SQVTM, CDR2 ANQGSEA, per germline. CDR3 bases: TGCAGCGTTTACTCTACGGGACAGGGTGATGGCTACACCTTC. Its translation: CSVYSTGQGDGYTF.

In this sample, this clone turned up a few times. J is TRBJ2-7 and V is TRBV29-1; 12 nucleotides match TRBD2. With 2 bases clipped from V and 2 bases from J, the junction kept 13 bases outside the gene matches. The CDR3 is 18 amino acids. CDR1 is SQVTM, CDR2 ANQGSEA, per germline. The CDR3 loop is CSVEYWGPSGRAPYEQYF. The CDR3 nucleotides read TGCAGCGTTGAATATTGGGGTCCTAGCGGGAGGGCACCCTACGAGCAGTACTTC.

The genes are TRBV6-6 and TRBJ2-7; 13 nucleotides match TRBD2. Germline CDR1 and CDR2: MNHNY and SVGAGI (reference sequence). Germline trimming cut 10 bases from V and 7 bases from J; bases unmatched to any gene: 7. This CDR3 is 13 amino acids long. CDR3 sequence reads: CATRLAGGGEQYF. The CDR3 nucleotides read TGTGCCACACGACTAGCGGGAGGCGGGGAGCAGTACTTC.

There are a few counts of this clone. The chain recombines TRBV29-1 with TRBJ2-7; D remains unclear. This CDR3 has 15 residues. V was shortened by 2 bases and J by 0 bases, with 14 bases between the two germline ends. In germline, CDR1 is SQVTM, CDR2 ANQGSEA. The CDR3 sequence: CSVEFVDGLSYEQYF. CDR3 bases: TGCAGCGTTGAATTCGTAGACGGCCTCTCCTACGAGCAGTACTTC.

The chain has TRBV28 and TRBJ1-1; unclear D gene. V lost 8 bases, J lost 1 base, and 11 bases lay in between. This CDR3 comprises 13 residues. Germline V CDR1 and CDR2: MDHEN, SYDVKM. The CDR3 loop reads CASARVGNTEAFF. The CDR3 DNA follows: TGTGCCAGCGCTAGGGTAGGGAACACTGAAGCTTTCTTT.

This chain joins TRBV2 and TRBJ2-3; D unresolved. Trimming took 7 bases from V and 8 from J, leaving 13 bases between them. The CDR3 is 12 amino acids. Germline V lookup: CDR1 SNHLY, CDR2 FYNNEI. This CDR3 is CASTELSFTQYF. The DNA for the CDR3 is TGTGCCAGCACCGAGTTGTCTTTTACGCAGTATTTT.

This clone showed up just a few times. The CDR3 here is CASSPGDRGYGYTF. The CDR3 bases are TGTGCCAGCAGCCCCGGGGACAGGGGCTATGGCTACACCTTC. This rearrangement joins TRBV7-2 to TRBJ1-2, with 10 bases aligning to TRBD1. The CDR3 loop spans 14 amino acids. The V segment lost 5 bases and the J segment 4 bases; nucleotides outside the gene matches: 4. Germline assignment: CDR1 SGHTA and CDR2 FQGNSA.

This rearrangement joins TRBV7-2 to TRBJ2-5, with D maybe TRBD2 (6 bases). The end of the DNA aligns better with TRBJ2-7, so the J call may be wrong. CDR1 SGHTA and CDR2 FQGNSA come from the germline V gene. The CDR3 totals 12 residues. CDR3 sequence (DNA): TGTGCCAGCGGCGGGACCTCCTACGAGCAGTACTTC. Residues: CASGGTSYEQYF.

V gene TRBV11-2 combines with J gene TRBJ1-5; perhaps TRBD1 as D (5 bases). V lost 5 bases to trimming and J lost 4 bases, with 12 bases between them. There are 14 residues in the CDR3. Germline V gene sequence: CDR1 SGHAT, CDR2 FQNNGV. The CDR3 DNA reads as TGTGCCAGCAGCCGGTCAGGGTTAAATCAGCCCCAGCATTTT. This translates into CASSRSGLNQPQHF.

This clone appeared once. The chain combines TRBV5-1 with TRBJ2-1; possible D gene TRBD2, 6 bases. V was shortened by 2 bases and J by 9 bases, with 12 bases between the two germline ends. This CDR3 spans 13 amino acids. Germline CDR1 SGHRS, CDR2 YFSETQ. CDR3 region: CASSLRDSGEQFF. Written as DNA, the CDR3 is TGCGCCAGCAGCTTACGGGACTCCGGTGAGCAGTTCTTC.

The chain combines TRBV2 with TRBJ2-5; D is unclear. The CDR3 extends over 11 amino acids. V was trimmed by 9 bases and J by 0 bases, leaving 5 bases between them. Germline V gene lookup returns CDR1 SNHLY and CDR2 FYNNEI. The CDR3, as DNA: TGTGCCAGTGGATACCAAGAGACCCAGTACTTC. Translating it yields CASGYQETQYF.

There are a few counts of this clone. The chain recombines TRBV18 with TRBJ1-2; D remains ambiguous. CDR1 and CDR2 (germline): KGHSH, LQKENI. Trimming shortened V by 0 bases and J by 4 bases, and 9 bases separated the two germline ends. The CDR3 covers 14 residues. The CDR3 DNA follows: TGTGCCAGCTCACCACCCGGAGGCAGCTATGGCTACACCTTC. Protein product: CASSPPGGSYGYTF.

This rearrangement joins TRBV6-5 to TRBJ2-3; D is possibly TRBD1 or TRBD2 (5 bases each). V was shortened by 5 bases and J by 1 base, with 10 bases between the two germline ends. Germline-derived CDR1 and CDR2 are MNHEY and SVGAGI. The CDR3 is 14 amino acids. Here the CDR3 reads CASSNRDRTDTQYF. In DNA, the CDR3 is TGTGCCAGCAGTAACCGGGACCGCACAGATACGCAGTATTTT.

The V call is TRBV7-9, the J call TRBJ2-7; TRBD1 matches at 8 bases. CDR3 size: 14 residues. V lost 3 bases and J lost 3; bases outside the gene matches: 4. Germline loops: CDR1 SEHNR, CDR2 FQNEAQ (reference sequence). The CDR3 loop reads CASSLTGVDYEQYF. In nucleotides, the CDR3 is TGTGCCAGCAGCTTGACAGGGGTGGACTACGAGCAGTACTTC. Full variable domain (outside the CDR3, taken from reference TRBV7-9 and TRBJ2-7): DTGVSQNPRHKITKRGQNVTFRCDPISEHNRLYWYRQTLGQGPEFLTYFQNEAQLEKSRLLSDRFSAERPKGSFSTLEIQRTEQGDSAMYLCASSLTGVDYEQYFGPGTRLTVT.

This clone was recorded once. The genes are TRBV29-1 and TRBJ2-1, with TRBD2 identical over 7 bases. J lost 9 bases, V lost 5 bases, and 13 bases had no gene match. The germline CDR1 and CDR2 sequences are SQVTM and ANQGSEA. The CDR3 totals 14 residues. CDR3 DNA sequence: TGCAGCGTTTCCTTTAGTGGGAGGGCCACTGAGCAGTTCTTC. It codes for CSVSFSGRATEQFF.

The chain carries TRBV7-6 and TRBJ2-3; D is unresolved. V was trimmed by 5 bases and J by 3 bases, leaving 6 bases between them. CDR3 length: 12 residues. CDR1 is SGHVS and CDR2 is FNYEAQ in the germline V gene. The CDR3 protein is CASSPQTDTQYF. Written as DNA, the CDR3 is TGTGCCAGCAGCCCCCAAACAGATACGCAGTATTTT.

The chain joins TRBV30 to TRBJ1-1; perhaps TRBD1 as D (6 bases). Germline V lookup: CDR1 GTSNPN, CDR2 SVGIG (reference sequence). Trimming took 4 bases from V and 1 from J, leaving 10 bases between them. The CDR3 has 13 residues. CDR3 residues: CAWTRTANTEAFF. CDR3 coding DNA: TGTGCCTGGACCCGGACAGCGAACACTGAAGCTTTCTTT.

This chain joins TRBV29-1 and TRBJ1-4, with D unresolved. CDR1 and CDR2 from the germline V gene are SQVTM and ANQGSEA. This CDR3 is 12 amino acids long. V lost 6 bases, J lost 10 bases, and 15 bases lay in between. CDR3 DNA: TGCAGCGTCCTCTCGGCCCCGGGAAAACTGTTTTTT. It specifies CSVLSAPGKLFF.

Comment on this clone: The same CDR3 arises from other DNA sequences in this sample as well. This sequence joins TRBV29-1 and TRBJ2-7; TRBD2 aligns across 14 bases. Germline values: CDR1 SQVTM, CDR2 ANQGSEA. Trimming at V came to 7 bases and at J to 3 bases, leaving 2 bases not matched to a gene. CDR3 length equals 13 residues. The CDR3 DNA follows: TGCAGCGCTGGGACTAGCGGGAGCTACGAGCAGTACTTC. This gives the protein CSAGTSGSYEQYF.

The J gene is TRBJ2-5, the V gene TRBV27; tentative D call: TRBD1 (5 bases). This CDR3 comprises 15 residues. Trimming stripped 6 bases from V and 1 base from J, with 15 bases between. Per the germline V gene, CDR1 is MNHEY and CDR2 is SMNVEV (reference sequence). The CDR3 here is CASRMTELPQETQYF. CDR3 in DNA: TGTGCCAGCAGAATGACAGAGCTCCCCCAAGAGACCCAGTACTTC.

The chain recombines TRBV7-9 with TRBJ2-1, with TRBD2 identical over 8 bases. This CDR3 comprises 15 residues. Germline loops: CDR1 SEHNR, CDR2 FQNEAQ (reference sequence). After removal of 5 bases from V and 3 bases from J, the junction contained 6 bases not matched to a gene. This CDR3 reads CASSPSGSRYNEQFF. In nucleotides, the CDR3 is TGTGCCAGCAGCCCCAGCGGGAGTCGCTACAATGAGCAGTTCTTC.

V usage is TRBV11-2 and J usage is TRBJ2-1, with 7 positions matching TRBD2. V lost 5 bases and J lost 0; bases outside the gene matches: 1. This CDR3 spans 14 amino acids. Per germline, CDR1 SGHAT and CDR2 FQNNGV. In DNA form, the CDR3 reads TGTGCCAGCAGCCGGGGGGACTCCTACAATGAGCAGTTCTTC. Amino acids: CASSRGDSYNEQFF.

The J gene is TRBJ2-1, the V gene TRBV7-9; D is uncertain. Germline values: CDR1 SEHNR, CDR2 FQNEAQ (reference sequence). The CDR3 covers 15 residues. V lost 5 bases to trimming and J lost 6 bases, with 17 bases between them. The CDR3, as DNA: TGTGCCAGCAGCGTCAGTAGGGCTATGTTCAATGAGCAGTTCTTC. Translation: CASSVSRAMFNEQFF.

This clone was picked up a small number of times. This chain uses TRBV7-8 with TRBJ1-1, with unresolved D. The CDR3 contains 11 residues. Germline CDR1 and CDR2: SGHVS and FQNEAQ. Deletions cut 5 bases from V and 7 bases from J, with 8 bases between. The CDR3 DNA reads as TGTGCCAGCAGCCATACTAATGAAGCTTTCTTT. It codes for CASSHTNEAFF.

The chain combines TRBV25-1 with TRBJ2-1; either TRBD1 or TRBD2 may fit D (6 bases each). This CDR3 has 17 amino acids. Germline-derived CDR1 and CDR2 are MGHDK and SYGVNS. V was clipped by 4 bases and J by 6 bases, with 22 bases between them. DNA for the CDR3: TGTGCCAGCAGTGCCTACAGGGCGGGACCCGGGGCCAATGAGCAGTTCTTC. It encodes CASSAYRAGPGANEQFF.

The CDR3 DNA sequence: TGTGCCAGCAGCGTAGCAGAGGCAGATACGCAGTATTTT. This gives the protein CASSVAEADTQYF. V and J are TRBV9 and TRBJ2-3; D unresolved. The CDR3 runs to 13 residues. V was trimmed by 0 bases and J by 4 bases, leaving 6 bases between them. The V gene's germline CDR1 is SGDLS and CDR2 YYNGEE.